These 27 T cell receptor beta chains share one sample of origin, sequenced in a study of T cell responses to AZD1222 COVID-19 vaccine. Clones were read by immunoSEQ multiplex PCR, and TCRdb kept only the in-frame ones, dropping some. This sample has 120,000 or so clones, with 87% found just once. The sample in question was peripheral blood, obtained on day 0 of AZD1222 vaccination. The receptors were sampled from an adult in good health.

The chain links TRBV19 to TRBJ1-1; a weak D match, TRBD1 (6 bases). V lost 5 bases and J 4 bases, leaving 17 bases between the germline ends. Germline CDR1 is LNHDA and CDR2 is SQIVND (reference sequence). The CDR3 is 15 amino acids. CDR3 in amino acids: CASSPRGGPGTEAFF. CDR3 nucleotide sequence: TGTGCCAGTAGTCCCCGAGGGGGGCCGGGCACTGAAGCTTTCTTT.

The CDR3: CASSSLGQVNSYEQYF. As DNA, the CDR3 is TGTGCCAGCAGTTCCCTAGGACAGGTCAACTCCTACGAGCAGTACTTC. This rearrangement joins TRBV27 to TRBJ2-7; 7 bases match TRBD1. The germline gives CDR1 MNHEY, CDR2 SMNVEV (reference sequence). Trimming at V came to 4 bases and at J to 0 bases, leaving 9 bases not matched to a gene. The CDR3 extends over 16 amino acids.

This chain links TRBV28 with TRBJ1-2; D ambiguous. Per germline, CDR1 MDHEN and CDR2 SYDVKM. Trimming removed 3 bases at V and 2 bases at J, with 10 bases between. This CDR3 is built from 14 residues. The CDR3 DNA reads as TGTGCCAGCAGTTTTTCGGCAGGCAACTATGGCTACACCTTC. Amino acids: CASSFSAGNYGYTF.

The chain joins TRBV6-6 to TRBJ1-2, with 9 bases fitting TRBD1. The CDR3 extends over 14 amino acids. Germline V gives CDR1 MNHNY, CDR2 SVGAGI (reference sequence). V lost 6 bases to trimming and J lost 8 bases; unmatched junction nucleotides: 10. The CDR3 reads CASSMKGQGGGYTF. CDR3 sequence (DNA): TGTGCCAGCAGCATGAAGGGACAGGGCGGGGGCTACACCTTC.

The J gene is TRBJ2-5, the V gene TRBV6-5; 7 bases agree with TRBD1. This CDR3 contains 12 residues. CDR1 and CDR2 from the germline V gene are MNHEY and SVGAGI. Trimming removed 10 bases from V and 5 bases from J; junction bases left unmatched: 7. For the CDR3, the DNA is TGTGCCACCGGGACAGTCTTGGAGACCCAGTACTTC. Encoded protein: CATGTVLETQYF.

This chain joins TRBV6-1 and TRBJ2-1, with TRBD1 identical over 11 bases. V lost 3 bases and J lost 6; bases outside the gene matches: 10. The CDR3 runs to 17 residues. Germline V gene data show CDR1 as MNHNS and CDR2 as SASEGT. The CDR3 region has the DNA TGTGCCAGCAGTGACCGGACAGGGGGCGTGAGAGGCAATGAGCAGTTCTTC. This encodes CASSDRTGGVRGNEQFF.

CDR3 sequence: CAISDGQGRNYGYTF. The CDR3 DNA sequence: TGTGCCATCAGTGACGGACAGGGTCGTAACTATGGCTACACCTTC. J is TRBJ1-2 and V is TRBV10-3, with 8 positions matching TRBD1. This CDR3 contains 15 residues. Germline V gene lookup returns CDR1 ENHRY and CDR2 SYGVKD. V lost 3 bases, J lost 1 base, and 4 bases stayed unmatched.

This sequence joins TRBV4-3 and TRBJ2-1; D is unclear. Germline CDR1 reads LGHNA; CDR2 reads YSLEER. This CDR3 comprises 19 residues. V lost 0 bases, J lost 2 bases, and 20 bases lay in between. CDR3 nucleotides: TGCGCCAGCAGCCAAGAAATAGGCTCTGGGGAAAAGGCCTACAATGAGCAGTTCTTC. It is translated as CASSQEIGSGEKAYNEQFF.

The chain links TRBV7-8 to TRBJ2-3; tentatively, D is TRBD1 or TRBD2 (5 bases each). This CDR3 has 13 residues. V gave up 1 base and J gave up 4 bases, with 6 bases separating them. CDR1 SGHVS and CDR2 FQNEAQ come from the germline V gene. This chain's CDR3 is CASSLVGADTQYF. The CDR3, as DNA: TGTGCCAGCAGCTTAGTGGGGGCAGATACGCAGTATTTT.

The V and J genes are TRBV1 and TRBJ2-1; the table's D call of TRBD2 was not tested on the DNA. TRBV1 is annotated as a pseudogene. The CDR3 has 14 residues. CDR3 sequence: CTSSHRTSHNEQFF. In nucleotides, the CDR3 is TGCACCAGCAGCCACAGGACTAGCCACAATGAGCAGTTCTTC.

The V and J genes are TRBV7-6 and TRBJ2-2, with 8 bases that match TRBD2. Germline trimming cut 3 bases from V and 0 bases from J; bases unmatched to any gene: 3. Germline CDR1 reads SGHVS; CDR2 reads FNYEAQ. CDR3 length: 16 residues. CDR3 sequence reads: CASSFVSGANTGELFF. The CDR3 DNA is TGTGCCAGCAGCTTCGTTAGCGGGGCGAACACCGGGGAGCTGTTTTTT.

The rearrangement uses TRBV6-6 and TRBJ1-2, with unresolved D. The CDR3 consists of 13 residues. From germline, CDR1 is MNHNY and CDR2 SVGAGI (reference sequence). V dropped 5 bases and J dropped 6 bases, with 13 bases sitting between them. The CDR3 loop reads CASSRTLWDGYTF. Written as DNA, the CDR3 is TGTGCCAGCAGTCGCACCCTATGGGATGGCTACACCTTC.

V is TRBV27 and J is TRBJ1-1; weak D call: TRBD1 (6 bases). This CDR3 is 13 amino acids long. From germline, CDR1 is MNHEY and CDR2 SMNVEV (reference sequence). V was trimmed by 1 base and J by 6 bases, leaving 9 bases between them. CDR3 DNA sequence: TGTGCCAGCAGTTTATGGGGGACACCTGAAGCTTTCTTT. This codes for CASSLWGTPEAFF.

This chain uses TRBV19 with TRBJ2-2, with D possibly TRBD2 on 6 matching bases. Germline lookup yields CDR1 LNHDA and CDR2 SQIVND (reference sequence). Trimming removed 11 bases at V and 4 bases at J, with 14 bases between. The length of the CDR3 is 13 residues. CDR3 sequence (DNA): TGTGCCGGAGGGACCACGGCCACCGGGGAGCTGTTTTTT. Its translation is CAGGTTATGELFF. Complete variable domain (other parts from reference TRBV19 and TRBJ2-2): DGGITQSPKYLFRKEGQNVTLSCEQNLNHDAMYWYRQDPGQGLRLIYYSQIVNDFQKGDIAEGYSVSREKKESFPLTVTSAQKNPTAFYLCAGGTTATGELFFGEGSRLTVL.

This chain uses TRBV5-1 with TRBJ1-1; D gene uncertain. Germline assignment: CDR1 SGHRS and CDR2 YFSETQ. V lost 0 bases, J lost 5 bases, and 14 bases lay in between. The CDR3 contains 15 residues. The CDR3: CASSLVDIQWTEAFF. CDR3 nucleotides: TGCGCCAGCAGCTTGGTAGACATTCAATGGACTGAAGCTTTCTTT.

V gene TRBV5-6 combines with J gene TRBJ1-4; 8 bases are a match to TRBD1. Germline V CDR1 and CDR2: SGHDT, YYEEEE. The CDR3 runs to 15 residues. J lost 8 bases, V lost 3 bases, and 9 bases had no gene match. CDR3: CASSSSGGAGEKLFF. CDR3 sequence (DNA): TGTGCCAGCAGCTCTTCAGGGGGCGCCGGGGAAAAACTGTTTTTT.

This chain links TRBV28 with TRBJ2-7; 8 bases are shared with TRBD2. This CDR3 has 14 residues. V dropped 4 bases and J dropped 2; count of bases not matched to a gene: 4. Per the germline V gene, CDR1 is MDHEN and CDR2 is SYDVKM. CDR3 protein: CASSSPGLAYEQYF. CDR3 DNA sequence: TGTGCCAGCAGTTCCCCGGGACTAGCCTACGAGCAGTACTTC.

This rearrangement joins TRBV18 to TRBJ2-2; no clear D gene. V gave up 0 bases and J gave up 9 bases, with 5 bases separating them. The CDR3 is made up of 12 amino acids. From germline, CDR1 is KGHSH and CDR2 LQKENI. CDR3 sequence: CASSPPNRELFF. In nucleotides, the CDR3 is TGTGCCAGCTCACCACCGAACCGGGAGCTGTTTTTT.

The gene calls are TRBV3-1 (or the pseudogene TRBV3-2) and TRBJ1-2; tentative D call: TRBD1 (5 bases). V lost 1 base to trimming and J lost 8 bases, with 17 bases between them. Germline CDR1 and CDR2: LGHDT and YNNKEL (reference sequence). This CDR3 is built from 15 residues. The CDR3, as DNA: TGTGCCAGCAGCCAAGTGCCTGGGGGAGTGGGCGGCTACACCTTC. It encodes CASSQVPGGVGGYTF.

The DNA for the CDR3 is TGTGCCAGCAGACGGACAGCCCCCAACTATGGCTACACCTTC. As protein: CASRRTAPNYGYTF. The rearrangement links TRBV2 to TRBJ1-2; D perhaps matches TRBD1 (6 bases). The CDR3 sequence is 14 residues long. The germline V gene has CDR1 SNHLY and CDR2 FYNNEI. V was clipped by 6 bases and J by 2 bases, with 13 bases between them.

This sequence joins TRBV15 and TRBJ2-1; TRBD1 matches at 7 bases. The V segment lost 4 bases and the J segment 10 bases; nucleotides outside the gene matches: 16. The CDR3 runs to 16 residues. The germline V gene encodes CDR1 LNHNV and CDR2 YYDKDF (reference sequence). The CDR3 region has the DNA TGTGCCACCAGCAACCCCGGGACAGCTTTTCCCGAGGAGCAGTTCTTC. This sequence encodes CATSNPGTAFPEEQFF.

This sequence joins TRBV2 and TRBJ1-4; 7 nucleotides align to TRBD1. The germline gives CDR1 SNHLY, CDR2 FYNNEI. This CDR3 is built from 13 residues. V was clipped by 6 bases and J by 5 bases; unmatched bases: 3. The CDR3 region has the DNA TGTGCCAGCAGGGGACAGAGAAATGAAAAACTGTTTTTT. It translates to CASRGQRNEKLFF.

The chain has TRBV4-1 and TRBJ1-3, with no clear D. Germline CDR1 MGHRA, CDR2 YSYEKL. The CDR3 has 16 amino acids. V was cut by 4 bases and J by 2 bases, with 15 bases left in between. DNA of the CDR3: TGCGCCAGCAGCCGACCTTCTCATGAAGCTGGAAACACCATATATTTT. As protein: CASSRPSHEAGNTIYF.

The chain recombines TRBV6-2 or TRBV6-3 with TRBJ2-5, with TRBD2 matching 9 bases. V lost 2 bases and J lost 9; bases outside the gene matches: 10. CDR1 and CDR2 from the germline V gene are MNHEY and SVGEGT. This CDR3 has 15 residues. The CDR3 region is CASSYALAGGEAQYF. DNA for the CDR3: TGTGCCAGCAGTTACGCTCTTGCGGGGGGGGAGGCCCAGTACTTC.

This sequence joins TRBV7-2 and TRBJ1-2, with 11 bases aligning to TRBD1. V trimming: 4 bases; J trimming: 4 bases; junction bases outside the gene matches: 5. Per the germline V gene, CDR1 is SGHTA and CDR2 is FQGNSA. The CDR3 is made up of 15 amino acids. CDR3 nucleotides: TGTGCCAGCAGCTCGGGACAGGGGGTGGGCTATGGCTACACCTTC. Translation: CASSSGQGVGYGYTF.

The rearrangement uses TRBV14 and TRBJ1-4; TRBD1 is a possible D gene (5 bases). The germline V gene encodes CDR1 SGHDN and CDR2 FVKESK. Deletions cut 6 bases from V and 3 bases from J, with 8 bases between. The CDR3 runs 13 residues. The CDR3 reads CASSRGANEKLFF. CDR3 nucleotides: TGTGCCAGCAGTAGGGGTGCTAATGAAAAACTGTTTTTT.

This chain joins TRBV9 and TRBJ2-5, with 10 bases matching TRBD1. The germline gives CDR1 SGDLS, CDR2 YYNGEE. The V and J ends lost 1 base and 2 bases, in that order; junction bases with no gene match: 2. The CDR3 is 15 residues long. This chain's CDR3 is CASSVRTGGQETQYF. CDR3 DNA: TGTGCCAGCAGCGTAAGGACAGGGGGGCAAGAGACCCAGTACTTC.